The 24 T cell receptor beta chains reported below all come from one sample, sequenced in a study of molecular identifiers for immune sequencing clone quantification. TCRdb fed the PCR reads into MiXCR, producing one record per CDR3 protein. The repertoire includes 100,000 or so distinct CDR3 sequences, about a third of them detected once, and roughly 9.7% sits in the top ten. Sequencing was carried out using naive CD8+ T cells from blood, with Jurkat cell RNA spiked in. Subset here: FACS-sorted CD8+CD4-CCR7+CD45RA+ naive T cells. Every receptor here comes from a human donor in good health. Some libraries in this study had Jurkat cell RNA spiked in.

The chain employs TRBV12-5 and TRBJ2-5, with TRBD1 matching over 8 bases. The CDR3 sequence is 13 residues long. Germline CDR1 reads LGHNT; CDR2 reads FRNRAP. The J segment lost 3 bases and the V segment lost 4 bases, leaving 1 base of the junction unmatched. CDR3 in DNA: TGTGCTAGTGGTTCGACAGGGGAAGAGACCCAGTACTTC. The encoded protein is CASGSTGEETQYF.

This clonotype was counted a few times. The chain has TRBV6-5 and TRBJ2-7; no clear D gene. This CDR3 is built from 14 residues. V shed 2 bases and J shed 3 bases, with 11 bases lying between them. Germline CDR1 is MNHEY and CDR2 is SVGAGI. The CDR3 nucleotides read TGTGCCAGCAGTTACCAAACCCGAGGCTACGAGCAGTACTTC. Its translation: CASSYQTRGYEQYF.

This clonotype turned up a few times. One junction end does not reproduce the germline sequence, and a read error may be involved. This chain uses TRBV5-6 with TRBJ1-1; D remains ambiguous. There are 16 residues in the CDR3. Per the germline V gene, CDR1 is SGHDT and CDR2 is YYEEEE. The CDR3 spells CASSLAPGSLNTEDFF. CDR3 bases: TGTGCCAGCAGCTTGGCCCCGGGGTCCCTGAACACTGAAGATTTCTTT.

Ten or more counts support this clonotype. The chain carries TRBV28 and TRBJ2-7; D possibly matches TRBD1 or TRBD2 (5 bases each). The CDR3 consists of 12 residues. Germline V gene sequence: CDR1 MDHEN, CDR2 SYDVKM. V was clipped by 11 bases and J by 6 bases, with 17 bases between them. The CDR3 spells CAARDGLSEQYF. DNA of the CDR3: TGTGCCGCCCGGGACGGCCTCTCCGAGCAGTACTTC. The variable domain in full, completed from reference TRBV28 and TRBJ2-7, reads DVKVTQSSRYLVKRTGEKVFLECVQDMDHENMFWYRQDPGLGLRLIYFSYDVKMKEKGDIPEGYSVSREKKERFSLILESASTNQTSMYLCAARDGLSEQYFGPGTRLTVT.

This clonotype was picked up a small number of times. V usage is TRBV27 and J usage is TRBJ1-4; D is perhaps TRBD1 (6 bases). Germline assignment: CDR1 MNHEY and CDR2 SMNVEV (reference sequence). This CDR3 spans 14 amino acids. V was trimmed by 3 bases and J by 4 bases, leaving 9 bases between them. CDR3 DNA: TGTGCCAGCAGTTTTGGCAGGGGTAATGAAAAACTGTTTTTT. Translated, it gives CASSFGRGNEKLFF.

This clonotype was counted only a few times. The chain employs TRBV4-3 and TRBJ2-7, with D possibly being TRBD2 (7 bases). Germline V gene lookup returns CDR1 LGHNA and CDR2 YSLEER. V was pared by 2 bases and J by 3 bases, with 14 bases between. The CDR3 loop spans 15 amino acids. The CDR3 is CASSQWGGGGYEQYF. In DNA, the CDR3 is TGCGCCAGCAGCCAATGGGGGGGCGGCGGCTACGAGCAGTACTTC.

The chain combines TRBV7-2 with TRBJ2-7, with D tentatively TRBD2 (5 bases). This CDR3 spans 12 amino acids. Per germline, CDR1 SGHTA and CDR2 FQGNSA. V dropped 3 bases and J dropped 6 bases, with 9 bases sitting between them. The CDR3 loop reads CASSFAGFEQYF. CDR3 sequence (DNA): TGTGCCAGCAGCTTTGCGGGTTTCGAGCAGTACTTC. The full variable domain, rest sourced from reference TRBV7-2 and TRBJ2-7, is GAGVSQSPSNKVTEKGKDVELRCDPISGHTALYWYRQSLGQGLEFLIYFQGNSAPDKSGLPSDRFSAERTGGSVSTLTIQRTQQEDSAVYLCASSFAGFEQYFGPGTRLTVT.

This clonotype was counted between two and nine times. The chain uses TRBV6-5 and TRBJ2-1; D is uncertain. The CDR3 has 13 residues. Germline values: CDR1 MNHEY, CDR2 SVGAGI. The ends were cut back, 3 bases at V and 5 bases at J, with 8 bases in the middle. DNA of the CDR3: TGTGCCAGCAGTTATACTTATGACAATGAGCAGTTCTTC. Protein sequence: CASSYTYDNEQFF.

The chain couples TRBV6-2 or TRBV6-3 to TRBJ2-1; 11 bases fit TRBD2. This CDR3 has 17 amino acids. In germline, CDR1 is MNHEY, CDR2 SVGEGT. V was clipped by 6 bases and J by 2 bases; unmatched bases: 9. The DNA of the CDR3 is TGTGCCAGCAGAGCAAATAGCGGGAGGGCCGCCTACAATGAGCAGTTCTTC. It translates to CASRANSGRAAYNEQFF.

As for this clonotype: Its ends do not fully match the called genes, so a read error is possible. This sequence joins TRBV25-1 and TRBJ2-7; D uncertain. CDR3 size: 13 residues. Germline V gene sequence: CDR1 MGHDK, CDR2 SYGVNS. The CDR3 protein is CASCEDRVGEQYF. CDR3 in DNA: TGTGCCAGCTGTGAAGATAGGGTTGGGGAGCAGTACTTC.

This clonotype was counted many times. The chain has TRBV7-2 and TRBJ2-6; D is unclear. CDR1 SGHTA and CDR2 FQGNSA come from the germline V gene. The V end was cut by 1 base, the J end by 3 bases, with 1 base between. The CDR3 runs to 13 residues. In nucleotides, the CDR3 is TGTGCCAGCAGCTTAGTTGGGGCCAACGTCCTGACTTTC. It codes for CASSLVGANVLTF.

The chain couples TRBV11-2 to TRBJ2-5; 7 bases align to TRBD2. This CDR3 contains 14 residues. V lost 4 bases to trimming and J lost 9 bases; unmatched junction nucleotides: 11. Germline V gives CDR1 SGHAT, CDR2 FQNNGV. The CDR3 DNA follows: TGTGCCAGCAGCTCTTATATGGGAGGGGAATCCCAGTACTTC. This codes for CASSSYMGGESQYF.

This clonotype has at least ten counts. The chain joins TRBV2 to TRBJ1-5; D is perhaps TRBD1 (5 bases). CDR3 length: 14 residues. The ends were cut back, 3 bases at V and 9 bases at J, with 15 bases in the middle. CDR1 is SNHLY and CDR2 is FYNNEI in the germline V gene. The CDR3 loop reads CASSEGPRIGPQHF. CDR3 nucleotide sequence: TGTGCCAGCAGTGAGGGGCCAAGAATAGGGCCCCAGCATTTT.

This clonotype turned up a few times. The rearrangement links TRBV28 to TRBJ2-5; no clear D gene. This CDR3 spans 14 amino acids. V lost 6 bases, J lost 1 base, and 12 bases lay in between. Germline V gene lookup returns CDR1 MDHEN and CDR2 SYDVKM. DNA for the CDR3: TGTGCCAGCAGCACTTGGACGGTCCAAGAGACCCAGTACTTC. This encodes CASSTWTVQETQYF.

The genes are TRBV21-1 and TRBJ1-3; no check of the table's D call, TRBD1, against the DNA was made. TRBV21-1 is listed as a pseudogene. The CDR3 is made up of 15 amino acids. CDR3 bases: TGTGCCAGCGAAATGGACAGCGGCTCTGGAAACACCATATATTTT. This encodes CASEMDSGSGNTIYF.

The rearrangement joins TRBV6-2 or TRBV6-3 to TRBJ2-7; 8 bases match TRBD2. Per the germline V gene, CDR1 is MNHEY and CDR2 is SVGEGT. This CDR3 spans 16 amino acids. With V trimmed by 7 bases and J by 3 bases, 14 bases remained unmatched. CDR3 amino acids: CASTGKEEREFYEQYF. As DNA, the CDR3 is TGTGCCAGCACGGGTAAGGAGGAGCGGGAGTTCTACGAGCAGTACTTC.

This clonotype was counted many times. The chain joins TRBV29-1 to TRBJ1-1, with D tentatively TRBD1 (5 bases). Trimming stripped 3 bases from V and 3 bases from J, with 5 bases between. The CDR3 sequence is 11 residues long. Per the germline V gene, CDR1 is SQVTM and CDR2 is ANQGSEA. In nucleotides, the CDR3 is TGCAGCGTTGACAGGGACACTGAAGCTTTCTTT. This translates into CSVDRDTEAFF.

As for this clonotype: The junction differs from germline at one of its ends, possibly a read error. This chain connects TRBV27 to TRBJ1-5; 7 nucleotides line up with TRBD1. This CDR3 contains 14 residues. Germline V CDR1 and CDR2: MNHEY, SMNVEV (reference sequence). CDR3 nucleotides: TGTACCAGCAGCTTACAGGGGTACAATCAGCCCCAGCATTTT. Its protein product is CTSSLQGYNQPQHF.

A remark on this clonotype: A much larger clone lies a single base off, so this may be a read error. No conserved phenylalanine or tryptophan is present at the end of the CDR3, so a read error is the likely explanation. The rearrangement uses TRBV4-2 and TRBJ1-2, with D unresolved. Germline lookup yields CDR1 LGHNA and CDR2 YNFKEQ. The CDR3 is made up of 15 amino acids. Deletions cut 0 bases from V and 4 bases from J, with 12 bases between. CDR3 region: CASSQDSEGIYGYTI. The CDR3 DNA follows: TGTGCCAGCAGCCAAGATTCGGAGGGAATCTATGGCTACACCATC.

The table lists this clonotype with a few counts. The chain joins TRBV11-2 to TRBJ1-1; D unresolved. The germline gives CDR1 SGHAT, CDR2 FQNNGV. The CDR3 contains 14 residues. V was cut by 0 bases and J by 7 bases, with 12 bases left in between. In nucleotides, the CDR3 is TGTGCCAGCAGCTTAGATCAATTACAAAATGAAGCTTTCTTT. It is translated as CASSLDQLQNEAFF.

The rearrangement joins TRBV19 to TRBJ2-1; D uncertain. V was shortened by 3 bases and J by 2 bases, with 11 bases between the two germline ends. Germline V gene lookup returns CDR1 LNHDA and CDR2 SQIVND (reference sequence). The CDR3 totals 15 residues. The CDR3: CASSIGRCTYNEQFF. In DNA, the CDR3 is TGTGCCAGTAGTATCGGCAGGTGTACCTACAATGAGCAGTTCTTC.

Details on this clonotype: This is likely a read error, given that the CDR3 carries no conserved phenylalanine or tryptophan at its end. The chain combines TRBV12-3 or TRBV12-4 with TRBJ2-7; maybe TRBD2 (6 bases). The V and J ends lost 6 bases and 9 bases respectively, with 18 bases between them. The CDR3 contains 13 residues. As DNA, the CDR3 is TGTGCCAGCAGCCCCCAAGGGGTGGGGGGGCAGTACTAC. Encoded protein: CASSPQGVGGQYY.

The V gene is TRBV5-1, the J gene TRBJ2-1, with 12 bases aligning to TRBD2. Per the germline V gene, CDR1 is SGHRS and CDR2 is YFSETQ. The CDR3 runs to 16 residues. V shed 6 bases, J shed 4 bases, and the junction held 8 bases outside the gene matches. The CDR3 sequence is CASNSSGRALYNEQFF. The CDR3 DNA reads as TGCGCCAGCAACTCTAGCGGGAGGGCCTTGTACAATGAGCAGTTCTTC.

This clonotype was recorded many times. This sequence joins TRBV28 and TRBJ2-3; no definite D call. The CDR3 has 15 amino acids. Per germline, CDR1 MDHEN and CDR2 SYDVKM. V was trimmed by 2 bases and J by 3 bases, leaving 12 bases between them. CDR3 sequence reads: CASSLVVQTTDTQYF. CDR3 nucleotides: TGTGCCAGCAGTTTAGTAGTCCAGACTACAGATACGCAGTATTTT. Variable domain in full (rest from reference TRBV28 and TRBJ2-3): DVKVTQSSRYLVKRTGEKVFLECVQDMDHENMFWYRQDPGLGLRLIYFSYDVKMKEKGDIPEGYSVSREKKERFSLILESASTNQTSMYLCASSLVVQTTDTQYFGPGTRLTVL.